The rows below give T cell receptor beta chains drawn from one sample of a study of blood T cell repertoires in COVID-19. The protocol was immunoSEQ multiplex PCR, while the TCRdb copy is restricted to in-frame clones and leaves out a portion. The table has about 130,000 clones, 80% to 90% seen once. The sample taken for sequencing was peripheral blood. Receptors were obtained from a woman aged 55-75 years with acute or convalescent COVID-19. Each CDR3 is given with its conserved first and last residue. Fields, in order: clone size, J gene, V gene, D gene, CDR3 DNA, CDR3 protein. D genes are given only for firm matches. Expanded clones are given a class, and other clones once, few, many or no size at all.

abundance: NA
j_gene: TRBJ2-1
v_gene: TRBV10-3
d_gene: TRBD2
CDR3nt: TGTGCCATCATGGGCGGGAGGTTCAATGAGCAGTTCTTC
CDR3aa: CAIMGGRFNEQFF

abundance: NA
j_gene: TRBJ1-3
v_gene: TRBV15
d_gene: TRBD1
CDR3nt: TGTGCCACCAGAAGGACAGGGGGCACATTTGGAAACACCATATATTTT
CDR3aa: CATRRTGGTFGNTIYF

abundance: NA
j_gene: TRBJ2-3
v_gene: TRBV5-1
d_gene: TRBD2
CDR3nt: TGCGCCAGCAGACGAGGGACTAGCGGGAGCACAGATACGCAGTATTTT
CDR3aa: CASRRGTSGSTDTQYF

abundance: NA
j_gene: TRBJ1-2
v_gene: TRBV2
d_gene: NA
CDR3nt: TGTGCCAGCAAAGCTCCTCGGGGTGGCTACACCTTC
CDR3aa: CASKAPRGGYTF

abundance: NA
j_gene: TRBJ1-3
v_gene: TRBV4-1
d_gene: NA
CDR3nt: TGCGCCAGCAGAAAAGTCGGGCAGGGTATGAACACCATATATTTT
CDR3aa: CASRKVGQGMNTIYF

abundance: NA
j_gene: TRBJ1-2
v_gene: TRBV25-1
d_gene: TRBD1
CDR3nt: TGTGCCAGCAGAACCTCCGGGACAGGGGGTTACTACACCTTC
CDR3aa: CASRTSGTGGYYTF

abundance: NA
j_gene: TRBJ1-2
v_gene: TRBV19
d_gene: NA
CDR3nt: TGTGCCAGTAGTATAATCGGAGGCTATGGCTACACCTTC
CDR3aa: CASSIIGGYGYTF

abundance: NA
j_gene: TRBJ1-2
v_gene: TRBV3-1/TRBV3-2
d_gene: NA
CDR3nt: TGTGCCAGCAGCCGACTCACACAGGGCCCCGGGGGCTACACCTTC
CDR3aa: CASSRLTQGPGGYTF

abundance: NA
j_gene: TRBJ2-1
v_gene: TRBV3-1/TRBV3-2
d_gene: TRBD2
CDR3nt: TGTGCCAGCAGCCCGACTAGCGGGTTTTACAATGAGCAGTTCTTC
CDR3aa: CASSPTSGFYNEQFF

abundance: NA
j_gene: TRBJ1-1
v_gene: TRBV4-1
d_gene: TRBD1
CDR3nt: TGCGCCAGCAGCCAAACACCGGGACAGGGTATCACTGAAGCTTTCTTT
CDR3aa: CASSQTPGQGITEAFF

abundance: NA
j_gene: TRBJ2-5
v_gene: TRBV6-5
d_gene: NA
CDR3nt: TGTGCCAGCAGTTACTCGAGGACCAGGGTAAAGACCCAGTACTTC
CDR3aa: CASSYSRTRVKTQYF

abundance: NA
j_gene: TRBJ1-2
v_gene: TRBV9
d_gene: TRBD1
CDR3nt: TGTGCCAGCAGCCCCCAGGGGGAGAATGGCTACACCTTC
CDR3aa: CASSPQGENGYTF

abundance: NA
j_gene: TRBJ1-5
v_gene: TRBV15
d_gene: NA
CDR3nt: TGTGCCACCAGCATGGCCGCAGGGCCCCAGGGTAGCAATCAGCCCCAGCATTTT
CDR3aa: CATSMAAGPQGSNQPQHF

abundance: once
j_gene: TRBJ2-1
v_gene: TRBV9
d_gene: NA
CDR3nt: TGTGCCAGCAGCGTAGATCCCCTGAATGAGCAGTTCTTC
CDR3aa: CASSVDPLNEQFF

abundance: NA
j_gene: TRBJ2-4
v_gene: TRBV15
d_gene: NA
CDR3nt: TGTGCCACCAGCAGAGATATAGTGGAGGGGAGATCCAAAAACATTCAGTACTTC
CDR3aa: CATSRDIVEGRSKNIQYF

abundance: NA
j_gene: TRBJ1-5
v_gene: TRBV7-2
d_gene: TRBD1
CDR3nt: TGTGCCAGCAGCCCCAGGGGGCGGAATCAGCCCCAGCATTTT
CDR3aa: CASSPRGRNQPQHF

abundance: NA
j_gene: TRBJ1-2
v_gene: TRBV6-5
d_gene: NA
CDR3nt: TGTGCCAGCACCACGAGAGACAGCGTGGGCGGCTACACCTTC
CDR3aa: CASTTRDSVGGYTF

abundance: NA
j_gene: TRBJ1-2
v_gene: TRBV11-2
d_gene: TRBD1
CDR3nt: TGTGCCAGCAGCTTAGATCTGAGGGGGCGCGACTATGGCTACACCTTC
CDR3aa: CASSLDLRGRDYGYTF

abundance: NA
j_gene: TRBJ1-3
v_gene: TRBV30
d_gene: NA
CDR3nt: TGTGCCTGGAAACATAACTCTGGAAACACCATATATTTT
CDR3aa: CAWKHNSGNTIYF

abundance: once
j_gene: TRBJ2-7
v_gene: TRBV5-1
d_gene: NA
CDR3nt: TGCGCCAGCAGACTAGCACCCCAGGGAGAGCAGTACTTC
CDR3aa: CASRLAPQGEQYF

abundance: NA
j_gene: TRBJ1-2
v_gene: TRBV7-9
d_gene: NA
CDR3nt: TGTGCCAGCAGCCTGAGACCGGGTGGCTACACCTTC
CDR3aa: CASSLRPGGYTF

abundance: NA
j_gene: TRBJ2-3
v_gene: TRBV6-1
d_gene: TRBD2
CDR3nt: TGTGCCAGCAGTGTAGCGGGAGACCCAGATACGCAGTATTTT
CDR3aa: CASSVAGDPDTQYF

abundance: NA
j_gene: TRBJ1-1
v_gene: TRBV6-5
d_gene: TRBD1
CDR3nt: TGTGCCAGCAGTTGGCAGGACAGGGTGAACACTGAAGCTTTCTTT
CDR3aa: CASSWQDRVNTEAFF

abundance: NA
j_gene: TRBJ1-3
v_gene: TRBV5-1
d_gene: TRBD1
CDR3nt: TGCGCCAGCAGTCAGGACAGGGCCGGAAACACCATATATTTT
CDR3aa: CASSQDRAGNTIYF

abundance: once
j_gene: TRBJ2-1
v_gene: TRBV9
d_gene: TRBD2
CDR3nt: TGTGCCAGCAGCGGGCTAGCGGGAGTGGACAATGAGCAGTTCTTC
CDR3aa: CASSGLAGVDNEQFF

abundance: NA
j_gene: TRBJ1-2
v_gene: TRBV6-5
d_gene: TRBD1
CDR3nt: TGTGCCAGCAGTTCCGTAGGACAGGATGGTGTGGGCTACACCTTC
CDR3aa: CASSSVGQDGVGYTF

abundance: NA
j_gene: TRBJ1-2
v_gene: TRBV3-1/TRBV3-2
d_gene: TRBD1
CDR3nt: TGTGCCAGCCGGGACAGGGGCAACTATGGCTACACCTTC
CDR3aa: CASRDRGNYGYTF

abundance: NA
j_gene: TRBJ2-1
v_gene: TRBV5-1
d_gene: NA
CDR3nt: TGCGCCAGCAGCTTGGAAACAGGGCTTCCGGGCAATGAGCAGTTCTTC
CDR3aa: CASSLETGLPGNEQFF

abundance: NA
j_gene: TRBJ2-5
v_gene: TRBV27
d_gene: TRBD1
CDR3nt: TGTGCCAGCAGTCGCGTACAGGGGTGGGAGACCCAGTACTTC
CDR3aa: CASSRVQGWETQYF

abundance: NA
j_gene: TRBJ1-1
v_gene: TRBV5-1
d_gene: NA
CDR3nt: TGCGCCAGCAGCTTAGTGGACAAGAACACTGAAGCTTTCTTT
CDR3aa: CASSLVDKNTEAFF

abundance: NA
j_gene: TRBJ1-2
v_gene: TRBV6-5
d_gene: TRBD1
CDR3nt: TGTGCCAGCAGTTACTCAGGGACAGGGTTGGACTACACCTTC
CDR3aa: CASSYSGTGLDYTF